These T cell receptor beta chains were read from a single sample in a study of human T cells and chemical hapten exposure. TCRdb analysed the RACE reads with MiXCR anew, one entry per CDR3 protein. The top ten clones hold approximately 3.1% of a sample with 95,000 to 100,000 distinct CDR3 sequences, roughly a tenth of them seen once. The specimen comprised whole blood, sampled in connection with sensitization to the hapten diphenylcyclopropenone (DPC). Receptors originate from a woman in her fifties or sixties with alopecia areata. Some clones in this sample may be carry-over from other donors' samples. Both conserved end residues are part of each CDR3. Each record gives: J gene, CDR3 length, V gene, clone size, D gene, CDR3 protein, CDR3 DNA. The D gene is left open where the match is weak. Clone sizes are given selectively: once, few, many, or a class where the clone is expanded.

>TRBJ1-2|15|TRBV5-1|many|TRBD1
CASSLGGQPRYGYTF
TGCGCCAGCAGCTTGGGGGGACAGCCGCGCTATGGCTACACCTTC
>TRBJ2-1|15|TRBV7-2|few|TRBD1
CASSPRQGHYNEQFF
TGTGCCAGCAGCCCGAGACAGGGGCATTACAATGAGCAGTTCTTC
>TRBJ1-1|15|TRBV7-8|many|TRBD1
CASSFQQGIGAEAFF
TGTGCCAGCAGCTTCCAACAGGGGATCGGCGCTGAAGCTTTCTTT
>TRBJ2-7|14|TRBV19|few|-
CASSISGKTYEQYF
TGTGCCAGTAGTATCTCGGGGAAAACCTACGAGCAGTACTTC
>TRBJ2-1|14|TRBV5-1|-|-
CASSRQNSYNEQFF
TGCGCCAGCAGTCGACAGAACTCCTACAATGAGCAGTTCTTC
>TRBJ1-4|14|TRBV11-2|few|TRBD1
CASSPGTGYEKLFF
TGTGCCAGCAGCCCCGGGACAGGGTATGAAAAACTGTTTTTT
>TRBJ2-5|16|TRBV25-1|few|TRBD2
CASSVGGGGAQETQYF
TGTGCCAGCAGTGTTGGTGGCGGGGGGGCACAAGAGACCCAGTACTTC
>TRBJ1-1|16|TRBV2|-|-
CASSARTLTPPTEAFF
TGTGCCAGCAGTGCTAGGACTTTGACCCCCCCCACTGAAGCTTTCTTT
>TRBJ1-1|16|TRBV27|many|TRBD1
CASTPLQGGAGTEAFF
TGTGCCAGCACTCCCCTACAGGGGGGCGCAGGTACTGAAGCTTTCTTT
>TRBJ1-2|16|TRBV19|-|-
CATSKTGQQPNYGYTF
TGTGCCACCTCAAAAACAGGACAGCAGCCTAACTATGGCTACACCTTC
>TRBJ2-5|12|TRBV12-3/TRBV12-4|many|-
CASRRLLETQYF
TGTGCCAGCCGTCGACTGCTCGAGACCCAGTACTTC
>TRBJ2-2|20|TRBV12-3/TRBV12-4|-|TRBD2
CASSLAPWLAGVAFTGELFF
TGTGCCAGCAGTTTAGCCCCGTGGCTAGCGGGGGTAGCATTCACCGGGGAGCTGTTTTTT
>TRBJ2-7|15|TRBV20-1|few|-
CSARDPSGISYEQYF
TGCAGTGCTAGAGATCCCTCCGGAATCTCCTACGAGCAGTACTTC